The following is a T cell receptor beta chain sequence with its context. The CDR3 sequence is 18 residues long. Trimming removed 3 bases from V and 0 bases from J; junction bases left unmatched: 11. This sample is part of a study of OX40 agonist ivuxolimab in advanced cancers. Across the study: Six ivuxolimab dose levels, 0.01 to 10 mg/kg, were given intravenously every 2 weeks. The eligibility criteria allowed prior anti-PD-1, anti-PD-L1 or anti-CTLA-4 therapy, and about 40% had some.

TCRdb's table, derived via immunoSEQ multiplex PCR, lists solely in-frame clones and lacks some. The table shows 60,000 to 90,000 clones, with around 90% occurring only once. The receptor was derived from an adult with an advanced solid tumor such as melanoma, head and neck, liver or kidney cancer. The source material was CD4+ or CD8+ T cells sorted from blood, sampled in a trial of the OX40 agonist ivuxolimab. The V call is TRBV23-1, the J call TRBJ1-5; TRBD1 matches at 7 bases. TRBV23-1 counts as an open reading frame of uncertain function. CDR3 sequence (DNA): TGCGCCAGCAGTCATCTAGCCGGGACAGAACATAGCAATCAGCCCCAGCATTTT. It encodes CASSHLAGTEHSNQPQHF.